This T cell receptor (beta chain) appears in the sequencing data of a study of T cells after yellow fever vaccination (dated by TCRdb to the late 2010s). In the study overall: Libraries from fractions with low cell numbers were prepared with the SMART-Seq v4 Ultra Low Input RNA kit. To track T-cell clones before and after primary and booster YFV17D yellow fever vaccination, bulk TCR alpha and beta repertoires were sequenced longitudinally. Bulk PBMC replicates and cell subsets were isolated from blood drawn at multiple timepoints before and after both primary and secondary immunization. Two healthy male donors, one aged 18 to 30 and one aged 30 to 40 years, were included in the cohort.

Paper-wide results and their limitations: Computational filtering was required because FACS-sorted repertoires could contain abundant contaminating clonotypes from the bulk population. Only a couple of donors were included in the study, so the extent to which the findings can be generalized is limited. The secondary T-cell response was found to be weaker but faster than the primary response, with a peak reached on day 5 rather than on day 15. A small fraction of clonotypes showed up in both the CD4 and CD8 compartments, probably as a result of convergent recombination. After the booster, most clones that had expanded after primary vaccination were detected again (almost 97% of CD4 and 70% to 90% of CD8), suggesting broad maintenance of memory.

Sample treatment or condition, as interpreted from the label and publication: live attenuated yellow fever vaccine strain. A standard Ficoll-Paque protocol was used to isolate PBMCs from peripheral blood. Dynabeads CD4 and CD8 positive selection kits were used to isolate the CD4 and CD8 T-cell fractions. RNA was extracted with TriZol from bulk PBMCs, CD4 and CD8 fractions, and dextramer-positive and dextramer-negative fractions. A word on this clonotype: Its antigen remains unidentified. Base qualities are not recorded, but no much larger clone differs from it by a single base.

CDR1 KGHSH and CDR2 LQKENI were looked up in the germline V gene. There are 14 amino acids in the CDR3, from cysteine to phenylalanine inclusive. CDR3 DNA only is kept here, 42 bases in frame from base 1. Trimming costs V 3 bases and J 5 bases, and their ends lie 11 bases apart. The run used an Illumina NovaSeq 6000. TCR cDNA was synthesized by 5'RACE template switching, which introduced a universal primer site and unique molecular identifiers. Priming of cDNA synthesis was performed from both the TCR alpha and TCR beta constant segments. Library amplification used two PCR steps, and the second PCR step added sample barcodes and sequencing adapters. Sequencing of libraries was performed on Illumina HiSeq 2500 (2x100 bp) or NovaSeq (2x150 bp). The paper's data handling went like this. MIGEC handled demultiplexing of reads and collapsing into UMI consensus sequences, while MiXCR performed V(D)J alignment. Using edgeR on replicate PBMC samples, clonotypes were called vaccine-responding if FDR was below 0.01 and the log2 fold change was above 5 up to day 15. Each bulk clonotype received a CD4 or CD8 identity based on whether the sequenced CD4 or CD8 repertoire contained that clonotype at higher abundance. TCRdb reran the public reads through fastp at Q25 and MiXCR, keeping productive beta chains. Each entry merges the rows of one CDR3 protein and shows their most common DNA and genes. In this record, the V and J calls reflect TCRdb's handling and not the investigators' own analysis. This sample is represented by approximately 330,000 distinct CDR3 sequences; around 12% of them were singletons. Around 3% of the sample is held by the ten biggest clonotypes.

The sample here was CD4+ T cells sorted from PBMCs, taken 15 days after the yellow fever booster vaccination. The TCR sequence derives from a young man who received the YFV17D yellow fever vaccine. The rearrangement joined TRBV18 to TRBJ2-1; too little of a D gene remains to name it. The DNA is TGTGCCAGCTCACCGGCACTTCGGAACAATGAGCAGTTCTTC. Translated, this gives CASSPALRNNEQFF. Here the CDR3 is joined to the reference TRBV18 and TRBJ2-1 genes, and the full variable domain is: NAGVMQNPRHLVRRRGQEARLRCSPMKGHSHVYWYRQLPEEGLKFMVYLQKENIIDESGMPKERFSAEFPKEGPSILRIQQVVRGDSAAYFCASSPALRNNEQFFGPGTRLTVL.